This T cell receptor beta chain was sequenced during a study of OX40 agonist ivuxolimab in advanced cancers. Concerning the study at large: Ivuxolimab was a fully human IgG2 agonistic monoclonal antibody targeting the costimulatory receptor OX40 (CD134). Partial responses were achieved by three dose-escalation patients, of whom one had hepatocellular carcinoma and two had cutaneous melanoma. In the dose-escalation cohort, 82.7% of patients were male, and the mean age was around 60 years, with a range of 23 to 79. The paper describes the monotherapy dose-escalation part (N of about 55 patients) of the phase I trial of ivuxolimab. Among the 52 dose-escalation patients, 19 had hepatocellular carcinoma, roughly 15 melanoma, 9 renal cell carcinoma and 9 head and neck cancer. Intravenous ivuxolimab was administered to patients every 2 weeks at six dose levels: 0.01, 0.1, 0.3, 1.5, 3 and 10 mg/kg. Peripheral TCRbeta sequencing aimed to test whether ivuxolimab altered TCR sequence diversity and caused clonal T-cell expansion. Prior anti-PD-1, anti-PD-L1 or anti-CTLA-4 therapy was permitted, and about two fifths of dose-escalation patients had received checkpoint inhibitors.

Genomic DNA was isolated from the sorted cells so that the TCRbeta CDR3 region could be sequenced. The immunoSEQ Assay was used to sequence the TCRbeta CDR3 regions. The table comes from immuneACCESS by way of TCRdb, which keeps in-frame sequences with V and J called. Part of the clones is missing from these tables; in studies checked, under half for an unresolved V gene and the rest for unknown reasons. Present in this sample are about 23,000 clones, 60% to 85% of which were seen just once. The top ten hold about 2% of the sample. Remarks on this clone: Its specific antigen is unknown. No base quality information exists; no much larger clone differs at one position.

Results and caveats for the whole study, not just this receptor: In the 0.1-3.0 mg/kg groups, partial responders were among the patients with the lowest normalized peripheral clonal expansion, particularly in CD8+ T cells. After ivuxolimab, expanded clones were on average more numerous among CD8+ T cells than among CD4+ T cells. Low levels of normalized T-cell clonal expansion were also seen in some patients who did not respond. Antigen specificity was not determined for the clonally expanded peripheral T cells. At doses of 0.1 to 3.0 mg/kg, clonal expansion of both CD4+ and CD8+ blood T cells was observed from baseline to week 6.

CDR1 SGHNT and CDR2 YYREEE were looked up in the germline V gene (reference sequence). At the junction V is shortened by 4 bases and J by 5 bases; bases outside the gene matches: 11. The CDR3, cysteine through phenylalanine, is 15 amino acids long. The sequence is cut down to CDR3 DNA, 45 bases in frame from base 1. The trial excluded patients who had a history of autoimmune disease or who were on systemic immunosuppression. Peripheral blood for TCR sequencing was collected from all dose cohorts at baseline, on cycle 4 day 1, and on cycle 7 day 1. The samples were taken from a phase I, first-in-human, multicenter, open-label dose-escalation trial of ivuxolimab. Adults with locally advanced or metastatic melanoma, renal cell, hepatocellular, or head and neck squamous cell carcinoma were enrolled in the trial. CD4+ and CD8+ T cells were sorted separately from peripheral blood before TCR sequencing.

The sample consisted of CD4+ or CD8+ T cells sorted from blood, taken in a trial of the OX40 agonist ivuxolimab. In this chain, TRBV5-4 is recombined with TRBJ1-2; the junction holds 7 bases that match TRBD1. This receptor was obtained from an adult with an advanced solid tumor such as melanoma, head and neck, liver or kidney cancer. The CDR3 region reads CASSHPSTGWYGYTF. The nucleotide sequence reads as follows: TGTGCCAGCAGCCACCCCTCGACAGGGTGGTATGGCTACACCTTC.